The T cell receptor beta chain described here comes from a study of shared clonotypes between healthy human individuals. The study's findings and limits: The sampled material consisted only of blood, and tissue repertoires are likely to differ.

Produced via immunoSEQ multiplex PCR; TCRdb's table is partial and in-frame only. Here the sample spans about 2.2 million clones, roughly 93% being singletons. Worth noting for this clone: Its specificity is not known.

Positively selected for CCR7, the CD45RO-negative cells used as naive CD8 cells excluded terminally differentiated effector memory CD45RA+ cells. In germline, CDR1 is SGHAT, CDR2 FQNNGV. V lost 4 bases to trimming and J lost 2 bases; unmatched junction nucleotides: 8. CDR3 length: 15 residues. The sequence came from a man between 18 and 35 years old in good health. Some clones in this sample may be carry-over from other donors' samples. Material: naive CD8+ T cells from PBMCs. V and J are TRBV11-2 and TRBJ2-7, with TRBD1 matching over 7 bases. CDR3 sequence (DNA): TGTGCCAGCAGCTCAAGGACAGGTCGTGCCTACGAGCAGTACTTC. Translation: CASSSRTGRAYEQYF.